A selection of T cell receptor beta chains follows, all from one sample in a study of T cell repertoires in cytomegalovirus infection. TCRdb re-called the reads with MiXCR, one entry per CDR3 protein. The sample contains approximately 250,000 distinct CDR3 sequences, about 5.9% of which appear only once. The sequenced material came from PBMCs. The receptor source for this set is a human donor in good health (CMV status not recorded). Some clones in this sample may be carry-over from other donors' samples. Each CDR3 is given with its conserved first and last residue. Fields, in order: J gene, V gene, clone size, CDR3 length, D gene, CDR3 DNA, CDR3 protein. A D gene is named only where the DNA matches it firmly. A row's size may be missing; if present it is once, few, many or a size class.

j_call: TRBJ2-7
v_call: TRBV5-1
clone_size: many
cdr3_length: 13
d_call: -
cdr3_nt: TGCGCCAGCAGCCGACTGGGACCCTACGAGCAGTACTTC
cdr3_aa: CASSRLGPYEQYF

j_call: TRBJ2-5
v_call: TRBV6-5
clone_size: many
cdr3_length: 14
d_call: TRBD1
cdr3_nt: TGTGCCAGCAGTTACCGACAGGGAAGGGAGACCCAGTACTTC
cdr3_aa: CASSYRQGRETQYF

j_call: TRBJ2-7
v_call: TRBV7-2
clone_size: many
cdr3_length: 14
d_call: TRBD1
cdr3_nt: TGTGCCAGCAGCTTCCGGGACAGAGACTACGAGCAGTACTTC
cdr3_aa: CASSFRDRDYEQYF

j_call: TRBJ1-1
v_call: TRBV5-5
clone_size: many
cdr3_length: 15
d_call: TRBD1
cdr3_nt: TGTGCCAGCAGCCTGGGGACAGGGGAATCGACTGAAGCTTTCTTT
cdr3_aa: CASSLGTGESTEAFF

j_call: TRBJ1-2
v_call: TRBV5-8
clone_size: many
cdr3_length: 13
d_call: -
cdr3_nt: TGTGCCAGCAGCATACGGGACTTTTCGGGGTACACCTTC
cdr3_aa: CASSIRDFSGYTF

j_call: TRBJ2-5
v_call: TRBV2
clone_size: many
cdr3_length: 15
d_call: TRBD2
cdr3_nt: TGTGCCAGCAGTGAAGGGGGACTAGGGGCGGAGACCCAGTACTTC
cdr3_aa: CASSEGGLGAETQYF

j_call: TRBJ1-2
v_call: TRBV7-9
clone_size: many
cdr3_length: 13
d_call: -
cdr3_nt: TGTGCCAGCAGCTTAGCCTTGTTAGCTGGCTACACCTTC
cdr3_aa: CASSLALLAGYTF

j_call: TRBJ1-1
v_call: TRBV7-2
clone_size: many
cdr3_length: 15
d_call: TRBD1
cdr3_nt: TGTGCCAGCAGCTTAGTGGGGCAGGGGGACACTGAAGCTTTCTTT
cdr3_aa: CASSLVGQGDTEAFF

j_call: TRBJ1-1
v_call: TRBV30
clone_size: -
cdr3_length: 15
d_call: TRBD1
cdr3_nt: TGTGCCTGGATGGGGGACAGGGTGCGGAGCACTGAAGCTTTCTTT
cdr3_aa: CAWMGDRVRSTEAFF

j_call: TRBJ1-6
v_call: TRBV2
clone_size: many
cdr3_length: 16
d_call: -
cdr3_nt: TGTGCCAGCAGCAAAGGAGGGGCTTTCTATAATTCACCCCTCCACTTT
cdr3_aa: CASSKGGAFYNSPLHF

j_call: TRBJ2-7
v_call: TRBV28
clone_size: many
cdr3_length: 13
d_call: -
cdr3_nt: TGTGCCAGCGGCACCGGCCGGGCCTACGAGCAGTACTTC
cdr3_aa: CASGTGRAYEQYF

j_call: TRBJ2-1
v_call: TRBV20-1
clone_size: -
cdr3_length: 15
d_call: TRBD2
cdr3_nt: TGCAGTGCTTCTCCACCGGCGGTAGCGGGGTGGGAGCAGTTCTTC
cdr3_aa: CSASPPAVAGWEQFF

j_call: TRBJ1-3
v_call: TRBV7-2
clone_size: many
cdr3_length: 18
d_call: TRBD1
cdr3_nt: TGTGCCAGCAGCTTAAGCAGGGGGCTGCTGGACTCTGGAAACACCATATATTTT
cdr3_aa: CASSLSRGLLDSGNTIYF

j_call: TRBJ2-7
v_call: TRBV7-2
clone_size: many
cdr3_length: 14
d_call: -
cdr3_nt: TGTGCCAGCCGGTCGGACCTAAATACCTACGAGCAGTACTTC
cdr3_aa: CASRSDLNTYEQYF

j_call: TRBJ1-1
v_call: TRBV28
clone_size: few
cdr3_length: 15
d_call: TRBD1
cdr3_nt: TGTGCCAGCAGGATTGGGGACAGGGTTTACACTGAAGCTTTCTTT
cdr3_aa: CASRIGDRVYTEAFF

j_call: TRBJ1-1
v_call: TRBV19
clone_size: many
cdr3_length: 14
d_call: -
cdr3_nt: TGTGCCAGTACCTTGGGGGGAGGAAACACTGAAGCTTTCTTT
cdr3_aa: CASTLGGGNTEAFF

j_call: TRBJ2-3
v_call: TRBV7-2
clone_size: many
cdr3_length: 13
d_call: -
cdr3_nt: TGTGCCAGCAGCCGAGCGGTCACAGATACGCAGTATTTT
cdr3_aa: CASSRAVTDTQYF

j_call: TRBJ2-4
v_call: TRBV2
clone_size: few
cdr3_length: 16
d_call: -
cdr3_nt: TGTGCCAGCAGCCTCGAGGGGATGGGAACCAAAAACATTCAGTACTTC
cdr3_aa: CASSLEGMGTKNIQYF

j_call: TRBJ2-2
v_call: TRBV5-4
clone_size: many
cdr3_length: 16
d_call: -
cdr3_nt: TGTGCCAGCAGCTTGTCACTTGGACTCAACACCGGGGAGCTGTTTTTT
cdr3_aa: CASSLSLGLNTGELFF

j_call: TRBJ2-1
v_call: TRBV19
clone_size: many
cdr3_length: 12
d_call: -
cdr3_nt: TGTGCCAGTAGTATAGCCTTCCATGAGCAGTTCTTC
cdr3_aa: CASSIAFHEQFF

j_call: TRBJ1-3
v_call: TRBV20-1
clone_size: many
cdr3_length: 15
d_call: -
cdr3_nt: TGCAGTGCTATCCCGACCGGGTACTCTGGAAACACCATATATTTT
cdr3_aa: CSAIPTGYSGNTIYF

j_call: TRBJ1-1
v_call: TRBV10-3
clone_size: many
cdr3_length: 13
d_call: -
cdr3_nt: TGTGCCATCAGTGAGCGGGGGAACACTGAAGCTTTCTTT
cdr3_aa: CAISERGNTEAFF